This T cell receptor (beta chain) was documented in a study of molecular identifiers for immune sequencing clone quantification. This clonotype appeared a few times. Its antigen is not identified. A single record per CDR3 protein comes from TCRdb applying MiXCR to the PCR reads. The table records about 640,000 distinct CDR3 sequences, 20% of them present only once. With RNA at 10%, 30% or 50%, naive CD8 libraries came from roughly 20,000 to 1,000,000 sorted cells. Findings and caveats of the study: Barcode sharing among identical TCR molecules could make large clones appear smaller. Clonotypes topping 20 RNA copies carried over 98% of effector molecules but under 1% of naive ones.

This clonotype was obtained from a human donor in good health. Some libraries in this study had Jurkat cell RNA spiked in. Sequenced input: naive CD8+ T cells from blood, with Jurkat cell RNA spiked in. Noted subset: FACS-sorted CD8+CD4-CCR7+CD45RA+ naive T cells.

The chain's CDR3 is CASSFFASGTLETQYF. The CDR3 region has the DNA TGTGCCAGCAGTTTTTTTGCTAGCGGAACACTAGAGACCCAGTACTTC. The gene calls are TRBV28 and TRBJ2-5; 7 bases are shared with TRBD2. Per the germline V gene, CDR1 is MDHEN and CDR2 is SYDVKM. The CDR3 consists of 16 residues. Germline trimming cut 3 bases from V and 4 bases from J; bases unmatched to any gene: 11. Looking up the rest from reference TRBV28 and TRBJ2-5 gives the full variable domain: DVKVTQSSRYLVKRTGEKVFLECVQDMDHENMFWYRQDPGLGLRLIYFSYDVKMKEKGDIPEGYSVSREKKERFSLILESASTNQTSMYLCASSFFASGTLETQYFGPGTRLLVL.